This TCR beta chain was documented in a study of STAT5B mutations in CD4+ large granular lymphocyte leukemia. In this sample, this clone turned up once. TCRdb keeps only in-frame clones here, not all; method: immunoSEQ multiplex PCR. Of tens of thousands of clones detected, around 88% appear once; the ten largest clones hold about 0.92%. Trimming left V 2 bases short and J 0 bases short, with 8 bases between. The CDR3 consists of 15 residues. Looked up from germline, CDR1 is SEHNR and CDR2 is FQNEAQ (reference sequence). This chain uses TRBV7-9 with TRBJ1-3; D is unresolved. Sequences were obtained from CD4+ T cells from blood buffy coats. The sequence was collected from a human donor in good health. In nucleotides, the CDR3 is TGTGCCAGCAGCTTATTATCAGGCTCTGGAAACACCATATATTTT. Translating gives CASSLLSGSGNTIYF.